The 10 T cell receptor beta chains below were found in one sample sequenced in a study of T cells of healthy individuals. TCRdb itself ran the 5' RACE reads through MiXCR, one entry per CDR3 protein. The sample lists 38,000 or so distinct CDR3 sequences, about 4.2% seen once, with more than 8% in the top ten. The receptor set was obtained from a human donor in good health.

This chain uses TRBV7-2 with TRBJ2-3; 7 bases map to TRBD2. Germline trimming cut 2 bases from V and 4 bases from J; bases unmatched to any gene: 6. CDR3 size: 15 residues. CDR1 and CDR2 (germline): SGHTA, FQGNSA. The CDR3 reads CASSLNGAGADTQYF. CDR3 coding DNA: TGTGCCAGCAGCTTAAATGGTGCGGGGGCAGATACGCAGTATTTT.

This clonotype was counted many times. The chain links TRBV29-1 to TRBJ2-1; 8 bases agree with TRBD1. After removal of 3 bases from V and 5 bases from J, the junction contained 3 bases not matched to a gene. The germline V gene encodes CDR1 SQVTM and CDR2 ANQGSEA. This CDR3 spans 13 amino acids. CDR3 coding DNA: TGCAGCGTTGATGGGGACAGGAACAATGAGCAGTTCTTC. Protein: CSVDGDRNNEQFF.

This clonotype has just a few counts. The gene calls are TRBV3-1 and TRBJ2-7, with D maybe TRBD2 (6 bases). The germline CDR1 and CDR2 sequences are LGHDT and YNNKEL (reference sequence). The V and J ends lost 1 base and 3 bases respectively, with 13 bases between them. This CDR3 is built from 15 residues. This chain's CDR3 is CASSQGDRAGYEQYF. The CDR3, as DNA: TGTGCCAGCAGCCAAGGGGATCGAGCGGGCTACGAGCAGTACTTC.

This clonotype has only a few counts. This chain connects TRBV4-2 to TRBJ2-5, with D possibly TRBD1 on 5 matching bases. Trimming shortened V by 0 bases and J by 4 bases, and 15 bases separated the two germline ends. This CDR3 has 16 residues. Germline V gene lookup returns CDR1 LGHNA and CDR2 YNFKEQ. CDR3 nucleotides: TGTGCCAGCAGCCAAGATCAGGGCAGGGATCGAGAGACCCAGTACTTC. It encodes CASSQDQGRDRETQYF.

This clonotype was counted ten times or more. The CDR3 region is CASSSHGTGLGNTIYF. CDR3 DNA: TGTGCCAGCAGTTCTCATGGGACAGGGCTTGGAAACACCATATATTTT. The J gene is TRBJ1-3, the V gene TRBV12-3 or TRBV12-4; TRBD1 aligns across 9 bases. The CDR3 is made up of 16 amino acids. V gave up 4 bases and J gave up 3 bases; unmatched junction bases: 7.

This clonotype was seen at least ten times. The rearrangement links TRBV27 to TRBJ1-6; TRBD1 aligns across 8 bases. V was clipped by 5 bases and J by 7 bases; unmatched bases: 7. Germline assignment: CDR1 MNHEY and CDR2 SMNVEV (reference sequence). The CDR3 length is 15 residues. CDR3 in amino acids: CASSAPQGGNSPLHF. CDR3 sequence (DNA): TGTGCCAGCAGTGCCCCACAGGGGGGAAATTCACCCCTCCACTTT.

This clonotype was seen at least ten times. The chain is built from TRBV10-3 and TRBJ2-3; TRBD2 agrees at 8 bases. The V and J ends lost 10 bases and 3 bases, in that order; junction bases with no gene match: 9. CDR3 size: 14 residues. CDR1 is ENHRY, CDR2 SYGVKD, per germline. As DNA, the CDR3 is TGTGCCACAACGATAGCGGGGTCTACAGATACGCAGTATTTT. Translating gives CATTIAGSTDTQYF.

Many counts were recorded for this clonotype. V and J are TRBV5-1 and TRBJ2-7, with 7 nucleotides matching TRBD1. The junction had 9 bases not matched to a gene; V was cut back by 3 bases and J by 3 bases. The CDR3 spans 15 residues. Germline CDR1 and CDR2: SGHRS and YFSETQ. CDR3: CASSWSLTGIYEQYF. The DNA of the CDR3 is TGCGCCAGCAGCTGGAGCTTGACAGGGATCTACGAGCAGTACTTC. The entire variable domain, with the rest obtained from reference TRBV5-1 and TRBJ2-7, is as follows: KAGVTQTPRYLIKTRGQQVTLSCSPISGHRSVSWYQQTPGQGLQFLFEYFSETQRNKGNFPGRFSGRQFSNSRSEMNVSTLELGDSALYLCASSWSLTGIYEQYFGPGTRLTVT.

The sample holds many counts of this clonotype. The J gene is TRBJ1-2, the V gene TRBV6-2 or TRBV6-3, with D unresolved. The germline V and J ends were trimmed by 8 bases and 5 bases, with 6 bases remaining between them. In germline, CDR1 is MNHEY, CDR2 SVGEGT. The CDR3 extends over 10 amino acids. The CDR3 spells CASGDYGYTF. The CDR3 DNA sequence: TGTGCCAGCGGCGATTATGGCTACACCTTC.

This clonotype was counted many times. This sequence joins TRBV29-1 and TRBJ1-1; D gene uncertain. CDR1 and CDR2 from the germline V gene are SQVTM and ANQGSEA. This CDR3 contains 11 residues. The CDR3 region has the DNA TGCACAAACAAAGGTCGCACTGAAGCTTTCTTT. Translating it yields CTNKGRTEAFF.